Below are 25 T cell receptor beta chains sequenced from a single sample in a study of T-cell memory formation after mild COVID-19. TCRdb re-analysed the 5' RACE reads in MiXCR, keeping a single row per CDR3 protein. Here the sample spans 250,000 to 300,000 distinct CDR3 sequences, roughly 15% being singletons. Material: PBMCs or a T cell subset sorted from them (not recorded which). All receptors come from a man aged 18 to 29 who had mild COVID-19 (a few samples of this study predate the infection). Cell type and time point are not known.

This clonotype was counted only a few times. The chain employs TRBV5-5 and TRBJ2-5; no definite D call. Per germline, CDR1 SGHKS and CDR2 YYEKEE (reference sequence). This CDR3 is built from 13 residues. Trimming left V 2 bases short and J 2 bases short, with 7 bases between. The chain's CDR3 is CASSFPRQETQYF. The CDR3 bases are TGTGCCAGCAGCTTCCCCAGACAAGAGACCCAGTACTTC.

This clonotype came up a few times. CDR3 amino acids: CASSLSIRQGADEQYF. CDR3 in DNA: TGTGCCAGCAGTTTATCGATTCGGCAGGGGGCAGATGAGCAGTACTTC. V gene TRBV27 combines with J gene TRBJ2-7; 8 nucleotides match TRBD1. The junction had 11 bases not matched to a gene; V was cut back by 0 bases and J by 7 bases. Germline lookup yields CDR1 MNHEY and CDR2 SMNVEV (reference sequence). The CDR3 has 16 residues.

This clonotype was detected a few times. The chain recombines TRBV6-2 or TRBV6-3 with TRBJ2-7, with 9 bases that match TRBD1. Germline trimming cut 8 bases from V and 4 bases from J; bases unmatched to any gene: 6. Germline values: CDR1 MNHEY, CDR2 SVGEGT. This CDR3 region has 13 residues. The CDR3 loop reads CASRGQGKYEQYF. CDR3 nucleotide sequence: TGTGCCAGCCGCGGACAGGGGAAGTACGAGCAGTACTTC.

There are a few counts of this clonotype. The rearrangement links TRBV6-1 to TRBJ2-7; 12 nucleotides agree with TRBD1. The germline gives CDR1 MNHNS, CDR2 SASEGT. This CDR3 is built from 16 residues. Unmatched junction bases numbered 8, after V lost 5 bases and J lost 3 bases. CDR3 nucleotides: TGTGCCAGCAGTTCCCGGGACAGGGGGCTCGTCTACGAGCAGTACTTC. Translating gives CASSSRDRGLVYEQYF.

The gene calls are TRBV2 and TRBJ2-5, with D possibly being TRBD2 (6 bases). CDR1 is SNHLY and CDR2 is FYNNEI in the germline V gene. The CDR3 has 12 amino acids. V was pared by 9 bases and J by 7 bases, with 15 bases between. The CDR3 reads CARGLALGTQYF. CDR3 coding DNA: TGTGCCAGGGGACTCGCCTTAGGGACCCAGTACTTC.

The chain uses TRBV7-2 and TRBJ1-2; D gene ambiguous. Germline assignment: CDR1 SGHTA and CDR2 FQGNSA. V was clipped by 2 bases and J by 5 bases, with 9 bases between them. The CDR3 length is 13 residues. The CDR3, as DNA: TGTGCCAGCAGCTTATGGGCAGCGTATGGCTACACCTTC. Translating gives CASSLWAAYGYTF.

This sequence joins TRBV20-1 and TRBJ2-7; 9 positions match TRBD2. Germline CDR1 and CDR2: DFQATT and SNEGSKA (reference sequence). The J segment lost 0 bases and the V segment lost 1 base, leaving 4 bases of the junction unmatched. The CDR3 loop spans 15 amino acids. The CDR3 DNA sequence: TGCAGTGCTAGAGGCCTAGCGGGGAGCTCCTACGAGCAGTACTTC. This translates into CSARGLAGSSYEQYF.

The chain is built from TRBV20-1 and TRBJ2-7; TRBD1 agrees at 8 bases. CDR1 DFQATT and CDR2 SNEGSKA come from the germline V gene (reference sequence). The CDR3 loop spans 14 amino acids. Trimming took 0 bases from V and 7 from J; bases not matched to a gene: 8. The CDR3 spells CSARDAGQGLEQYF. CDR3 nucleotides: TGCAGTGCTAGAGATGCCGGACAGGGTTTAGAGCAGTACTTC.

The J gene is TRBJ2-3, the V gene TRBV11-2; no clear D gene. The CDR3 spans 14 residues. CDR1 SGHAT and CDR2 FQNNGV come from the germline V gene. V dropped 0 bases and J dropped 6 bases, with 10 bases sitting between them. The DNA of the CDR3 is TGTGCCAGCAGCTTAGACCACAACGGTGATACGCAGTATTTT. It yields the protein CASSLDHNGDTQYF.

The J gene is TRBJ2-7, the V gene TRBV2; D is undetermined. V lost 1 base and J 0 bases, leaving 7 bases between the germline ends. This CDR3 has 14 residues. Germline V gives CDR1 SNHLY, CDR2 FYNNEI. The CDR3 DNA follows: TGTGCCAGCAGTGAAGACGCTAGCTCCTACGAGCAGTACTTC. Translation gives CASSEDASSYEQYF.

This clonotype was counted at least ten times. This chain links TRBV7-2 with TRBJ2-7, with 7 bases identical to TRBD2. CDR1 is SGHTA and CDR2 is FQGNSA in the germline V gene. The CDR3 has 11 amino acids. Trimming took 8 bases from V and 7 from J; bases not matched to a gene: 5. The CDR3 protein is CASRRGEEQYF. CDR3 in DNA: TGTGCCAGCCGCCGGGGGGAGGAGCAGTACTTC.

This clonotype appeared a few times. V is TRBV11-2 and J is TRBJ2-7; 8 bases are shared with TRBD2. Trimming removed 4 bases from V and 2 bases from J; junction bases left unmatched: 19. The CDR3 is 19 amino acids. Germline assignment: CDR1 SGHAT and CDR2 FQNNGV. Written as DNA, the CDR3 is TGTGCCAGCAGCTCAGTAGGAGCGGGGGCGTTCACCTATACCTACGAGCAGTACTTC. Encoded protein: CASSSVGAGAFTYTYEQYF. Supplemented by reference TRBV11-2 and TRBJ2-7, the full variable domain reads EAGVAQSPRYKIIEKRQSVAFWCNPISGHATLYWYQQILGQGPKLLIQFQNNGVVDDSQLPKDRFSAERLKGVDSTLKIQPAKLEDSAVYLCASSSVGAGAFTYTYEQYFGPGTRLTVT.

The rearrangement links TRBV12-3 or TRBV12-4 to TRBJ1-5; possible D gene TRBD1, 5 bases. Trimming pared 4 bases from V and 5 bases from J, leaving 12 bases between. This CDR3 comprises 14 residues. The DNA for the CDR3 is TGTGCCAGCAGTTCCCTGCTGGGGGATCAGCCCCAGCATTTT. The encoded protein is CASSSLLGDQPQHF.

This clonotype was seen a few times. The chain carries TRBV5-1 and TRBJ2-7; TRBD1 is a possible D gene (5 bases). V lost 5 bases to trimming and J lost 2 bases, with 14 bases between them. CDR1 is SGHRS, CDR2 YFSETQ, per germline. The CDR3 is 14 residues long. The CDR3 nucleotides are TGCGCCAGCAGAGTTCCCAGGGTCACCTACGAGCAGTACGTC. The encoded protein is CASRVPRVTYEQYV.

This clonotype was detected a few times. V usage is TRBV12-3 or TRBV12-4 and J usage is TRBJ2-5; 13 nucleotides match TRBD2. This CDR3 has 18 residues. The V and J ends lost 7 bases and 4 bases, in that order; junction bases with no gene match: 15. CDR3 amino acids: CASTLFGTSGERGETQYF. CDR3 nucleotide sequence: TGTGCCAGCACCCTCTTCGGGACTAGCGGGGAACGTGGAGAGACCCAGTACTTC.

The gene calls are TRBV20-1 and TRBJ2-3; 11 nucleotides agree with TRBD2. The ends lost 5 bases at V and 2 bases at J; junction bases unmatched: 18. Germline values: CDR1 DFQATT, CDR2 SNEGSKA (reference sequence). The CDR3 sequence is 19 residues long. The CDR3 nucleotides are TGCAGTGCTTTCAACCTCGAACTAGCGGGGGCCCGACCCACAGATACGCAGTATTTT. Its protein is CSAFNLELAGARPTDTQYF.

Points on this clonotype: The limits of the CDR3 on the DNA are not certain, so only TCRdb's listed CDR3 is given. The chain carries TRBV5-1 and TRBJ2-3; the table's D call, TRBD2, has no DNA check behind it. Germline CDR1 reads SGHRS; CDR2 reads YFSETQ. The length of the CDR3 is 15 amino acids, counting both ends. This CDR3 reads CASSFGEGNTDTKYF.

The J gene is TRBJ1-3, the V gene TRBV7-2; no clear D. Trimming took off 5 bases at V and 4 bases at J, with 15 bases between the two ends. This CDR3 has 15 residues. Germline-derived CDR1 and CDR2 are SGHTA and FQGNSA. CDR3 in DNA: TGTGCCAGCAGCCCCCATCCCCAGAGAGGAAACACCATATATTTT. Translation: CASSPHPQRGNTIYF.

The rearrangement uses TRBV4-3 and TRBJ2-3; 9 nucleotides align to TRBD2. J was trimmed by 5 bases and V by 2 bases; bases with no gene match: 8. The CDR3 is 16 residues long. Germline V gives CDR1 LGHNA, CDR2 YSLEER. CDR3 bases: TGCGCCAGCAGCCAATGGGCGGGGGGGCCTGAAGATACGCAGTATTTT. It specifies CASSQWAGGPEDTQYF.

This clonotype was counted between two and nine times. The chain combines TRBV11-2 with TRBJ1-2; D ambiguous. V was cut by 3 bases and J by 8 bases, with 13 bases left in between. CDR1 and CDR2 (germline): SGHAT, FQNNGV. The CDR3 runs to 13 residues. The CDR3 coding sequence is TGTGCCAGCAGCTTGAGCCAACTGGAGGGCTACACCTTC. Its translation: CASSLSQLEGYTF.

V gene TRBV15 combines with J gene TRBJ2-5; D is perhaps TRBD2 (6 bases). Trimming removed 0 bases at V and 5 bases at J, with 13 bases between. Germline V gene data show CDR1 as LNHNV and CDR2 as YYDKDF (reference sequence). This CDR3 has 15 amino acids. The CDR3 is CATSRDRGAGETQYF. The CDR3 nucleotides are TGTGCCACCAGCAGAGATCGAGGGGCGGGGGAGACCCAGTACTTC. Full variable domain (rest looked up from reference TRBV15 and TRBJ2-5): DAMVIQNPRYQVTQFGKPVTLSCSQTLNHNVMYWYQQKSSQAPKLLFHYYDKDFNNEADTPDNFQSRRPNTSFCFLDIRSPGLGDTAMYLCATSRDRGAGETQYFGPGTRLLVL.

This clonotype was counted a few times. The V call is TRBV30, the J call TRBJ2-5; D assignment may be TRBD1 or TRBD2 (6 bases each). This CDR3 contains 14 residues. V was trimmed by 2 bases and J by 5 bases, leaving 15 bases between them. Germline lookup yields CDR1 GTSNPN and CDR2 SVGIG (reference sequence). The CDR3 DNA is TGTGCCTGGAGTACAGGGTTAGGAGGGGAGACCCAGTACTTC. Its translation is CAWSTGLGGETQYF.

This clonotype was counted only a few times. The chain combines TRBV7-2 with TRBJ2-2; D remains ambiguous. Per germline, CDR1 SGHTA and CDR2 FQGNSA. Trimming left V 3 bases short and J 0 bases short, with 8 bases between. The CDR3 covers 15 residues. This CDR3 reads CASSFQASNTGELFF. In DNA, the CDR3 is TGTGCCAGCAGCTTTCAGGCCTCGAACACCGGGGAGCTGTTTTTT.

This clonotype has a handful of counts. The V and J genes are TRBV7-8 and TRBJ1-1, with D unresolved. This CDR3 contains 15 residues. V lost 6 bases, J lost 0 bases, and 14 bases lay in between. The germline V gene has CDR1 SGHVS and CDR2 FQNEAQ. The CDR3 region is CASRPTGSLNTEAFF. CDR3 nucleotides: TGTGCCAGCAGACCTACGGGCAGTCTGAACACTGAAGCTTTCTTT.

This clonotype appeared a few times. The V and J genes are TRBV9 and TRBJ2-5, with TRBD2 identical over 13 bases. Trimming cost V 4 bases and J 2 bases; bases outside gene matches: 5. The CDR3 is 16 residues long. Germline V CDR1 and CDR2: SGDLS, YYNGEE. As DNA, the CDR3 is TGTGCCAGCAGCCGGACTAGCGGGGGACCTCAAGAGACCCAGTACTTC. It yields the protein CASSRTSGGPQETQYF.